The 10 T cell receptor beta chains reported below all come from one sample, sequenced in a study of blood T cell repertoires in COVID-19 (TCRdb year 2020). Libraries came from the immunoSEQ multiplex PCR assay. TCRdb stores this immuneACCESS table with in-frame sequences only. Part of the clones is absent; in the studies checked, under half of the shortfall reflects unresolved V genes, and no reason is known for the rest. Recorded for this sample are 150,000 or so clones; about 83% of them occurred a single time. The biggest ten clones account for 10% of the sample. The material sequenced was peripheral blood. The origin of the receptors is a woman in her seventies with COVID-19, enrolled during active disease.

This chain joins TRBV30 and TRBJ1-1, with D unresolved. CDR1 and CDR2 (germline): GTSNPN, SVGIG (reference sequence). V was shortened by 3 bases and J by 4 bases, with 15 bases between the two germline ends. The CDR3 contains 14 residues. The CDR3 DNA is TGTGCCTGGAGAGCGGTATGGGAAAGCACTGAAGCTTTCTTT. Its translation is CAWRAVWESTEAFF.

This clone was counted a few times. The chain is built from TRBV11-2 and TRBJ2-3; D gene uncertain. The V end lost 5 bases, the J end lost 14 bases, and 14 bases lay between the germline ends. Germline values: CDR1 SGHAT, CDR2 FQNNGV. The length of the CDR3 is 11 residues. CDR3 in amino acids: CASSPDRLVYF. In nucleotides, the CDR3 is TGTGCCAGCAGCCCCGACCGACTCGTGTATTTT.

This clone was seen once. The rearrangement links TRBV5-1 to TRBJ2-1; 8 bases fit TRBD2. The V segment lost 6 bases and the J segment 5 bases; nucleotides outside the gene matches: 7. Per the germline V gene, CDR1 is SGHRS and CDR2 is YFSETQ. This CDR3 region has 14 residues. Here the CDR3 reads CASTTVAGNNEQFF. The CDR3 DNA is TGCGCCAGCACTACCGTAGCGGGGAACAATGAGCAGTTCTTC.

V gene TRBV30 combines with J gene TRBJ2-7; a possible D gene is TRBD2 (5 bases). V was clipped by 0 bases and J by 0 bases, with 6 bases between them. Germline CDR1 GTSNPN, CDR2 SVGIG (reference sequence). The CDR3 is made up of 13 amino acids. CDR3 sequence reads: CAWSVGSSYEQYF. In nucleotides, the CDR3 is TGTGCCTGGAGTGTGGGGAGCTCCTACGAGCAGTACTTC.

The rearrangement uses TRBV5-1 and TRBJ1-1; D is ambiguous. From germline, CDR1 is SGHRS and CDR2 YFSETQ. The CDR3 extends over 14 amino acids. V lost 1 base to trimming and J lost 6 bases, with 13 bases between them. This CDR3 is CASSLLGLGAEAFF. The CDR3 bases are TGCGCCAGCAGCTTGCTGGGCTTAGGCGCTGAAGCTTTCTTT. Variable domain in full (rest from reference TRBV5-1 and TRBJ1-1): KAGVTQTPRYLIKTRGQQVTLSCSPISGHRSVSWYQQTPGQGLQFLFEYFSETQRNKGNFPGRFSGRQFSNSRSEMNVSTLELGDSALYLCASSLLGLGAEAFFGQGTRLTVV.

The CDR3 DNA reads as TGTGCCAGCAGTTCTGTTTGGGACAGGGGATATAGCAATCAGCCCCAGCATTTT. Its protein is CASSSVWDRGYSNQPQHF. V usage is TRBV28 and J usage is TRBJ1-5, with TRBD1 matching 10 bases. The germline CDR1 and CDR2 sequences are MDHEN and SYDVKM. Trimming at V came to 4 bases and at J to 0 bases, leaving 9 bases not matched to a gene. The CDR3 runs to 18 residues.

This sequence joins TRBV6-4 and TRBJ1-2; 7 positions match TRBD1. The CDR3 has 16 residues. J was trimmed by 8 bases and V by 5 bases; bases with no gene match: 17. Germline values: CDR1 MRHNA, CDR2 SNTAGT. DNA for the CDR3: TGTGCCAGCAGTCCATCCATTACGACAGGGTTTTTGGGCTACACCTTC. Residues: CASSPSITTGFLGYTF.

The J gene is TRBJ1-2, the V gene TRBV3-1 (or the pseudogene TRBV3-2); TRBD1 matches at 8 bases. The CDR3 spans 15 residues. In germline, CDR1 is LGHDT, CDR2 YNNKEL (reference sequence). J was trimmed by 1 base and V by 6 bases; bases with no gene match: 7. The CDR3 coding sequence is TGTGCCAGCAGGACCCAGGGGGCCTTTAACTATGGCTACACCTTC. Protein: CASRTQGAFNYGYTF.

A few counts support this clone. V usage is TRBV7-4 and J usage is TRBJ1-6, with D perhaps matching TRBD1 (6 bases). V lost 3 bases to trimming and J lost 4 bases, with 13 bases between them. This CDR3 is 16 amino acids long. The germline CDR1 and CDR2 sequences are SGHVT and SQSDAQ. DNA of the CDR3: TGTGCCAGCAGCTTCGTAGGACAGAAATATAATTCACCCCTCCACTTT. Translated, it gives CASSFVGQKYNSPLHF. Combining the CDR3 with reference TRBV7-4 and TRBJ1-6 gives the whole variable domain GAGVSQSPRYKVAKRGRDVALRCDSISGHVTLYWYRQTLGQGSEVLTYSQSDAQRDKSGRPSGRFSAERPERSVSTLKIQRTEQGDSAVYLCASSFVGQKYNSPLHFGNGTRLTVT.

The chain has TRBV7-2 and TRBJ1-6; TRBD1 matches 7 bases. This CDR3 spans 16 amino acids. With V trimmed by 1 base and J by 5 bases, 5 bases remained unmatched. CDR1 and CDR2 (germline): SGHTA, FQGNSA. The CDR3 here is CASSLVPGTDNSPLHF. CDR3 bases: TGTGCCAGCAGCTTAGTCCCTGGGACAGATAATTCACCCCTCCACTTT. Supplemented by reference TRBV7-2 and TRBJ1-6, the full variable domain reads GAGVSQSPSNKVTEKGKDVELRCDPISGHTALYWYRQSLGQGLEFLIYFQGNSAPDKSGLPSDRFSAERTGGSVSTLTIQRTQQEDSAVYLCASSLVPGTDNSPLHFGNGTRLTVT.